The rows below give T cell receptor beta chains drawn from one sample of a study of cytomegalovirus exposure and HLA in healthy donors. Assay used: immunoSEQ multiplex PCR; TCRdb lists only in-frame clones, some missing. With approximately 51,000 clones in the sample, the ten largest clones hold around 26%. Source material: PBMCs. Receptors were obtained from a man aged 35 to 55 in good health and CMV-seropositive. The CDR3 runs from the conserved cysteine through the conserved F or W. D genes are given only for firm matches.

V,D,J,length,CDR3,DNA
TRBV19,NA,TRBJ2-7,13,CASGPGTYYEQYF,TGTGCCAGCGGCCCTGGGACTTACTACGAGCAGTACTTC
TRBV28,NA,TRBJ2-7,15,CASSSIEGERYEQYF,TGTGCCAGCAGTAGCATCGAGGGAGAAAGGTACGAGCAGTACTTC
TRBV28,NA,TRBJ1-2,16,CASSLALPGYPYGYTF,TGTGCCAGCAGTTTAGCGCTGCCGGGATACCCTTATGGCTACACCTTC
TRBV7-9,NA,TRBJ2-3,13,CASSGTGLPTQYF,TGTGCCAGCAGCGGAACAGGGCTACCCACGCAGTATTTT
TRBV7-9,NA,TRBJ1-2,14,CASSPREGHYGYTF,TGTGCCAGCAGCCCTCGGGAGGGCCACTATGGCTACACCTTC
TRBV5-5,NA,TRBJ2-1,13,CASSQDWSNEQFF,TGTGCCAGCAGCCAGGACTGGTCGAATGAGCAGTTCTTC
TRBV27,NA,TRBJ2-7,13,CASSSGPHYEQYF,TGTGCCAGCAGTTCGGGTCCCCACTACGAGCAGTACTTC
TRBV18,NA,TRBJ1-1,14,CARNGVGVNTEAFF,TGTGCCAGAAACGGGGTTGGAGTGAACACTGAAGCTTTCTTT
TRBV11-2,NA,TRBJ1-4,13,CASSTQPGQALFF,TGTGCCAGCAGCACCCAACCTGGACAAGCACTGTTTTTT
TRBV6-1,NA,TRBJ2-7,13,CASSEDTTYEQYF,TGTGCCAGCAGTGAAGACACAACCTACGAGCAGTACTTC
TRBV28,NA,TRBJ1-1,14,CASSHGTGHTEAFF,TGTGCCAGCAGTCACGGCACAGGGCACACTGAAGCTTTCTTT
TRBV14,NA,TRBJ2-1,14,CASSREGEYNEQFF,TGTGCCAGCAGCCGGGAGGGGGAATACAATGAGCAGTTCTTC
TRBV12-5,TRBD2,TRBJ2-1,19,CASGLVLGGTSGDTYEQFF,TGTGCTAGTGGTTTGGTACTAGGCGGGACTAGCGGGGATACATATGAGCAGTTCTTC
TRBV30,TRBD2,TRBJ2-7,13,CASRLAGGVEQYF,TGTGCCTCCCGGCTAGCGGGAGGGGTCGAGCAGTACTTC
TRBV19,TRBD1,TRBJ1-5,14,CASTKTGVNQPQHF,TGTGCCAGTACAAAGACAGGGGTCAATCAGCCCCAGCATTTT
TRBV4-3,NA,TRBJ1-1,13,CASSQVRASEAFF,TGCGCCAGCAGCCAAGTTAGAGCGTCTGAAGCTTTCTTT
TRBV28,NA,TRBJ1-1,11,CASSTGMRAFF,TGTGCCAGCAGCACAGGGATGAGAGCTTTCTTT